These 6 T cell receptor beta chains were sequenced from one sample in a study of shared clonotypes between healthy human individuals. Method: immunoSEQ multiplex PCR; TCRdb's copy keeps in-frame clones and lacks some. The sample carries 980,000 or so clones, more than 75% recorded once. Sequencing was carried out using memory CD4+ T cells sorted from blood. The subset denotes: CD45RA-negative fraction. The receptors shown here come from a man between 18 and 35 years old in good health.

V is TRBV7-3 and J is TRBJ1-2, with D unresolved. Trimming took 1 base from V and 0 from J, leaving 18 bases between them. The CDR3 is 18 residues long. Germline V lookup: CDR1 SGHTA, CDR2 FQGTGA. The CDR3 spells CASSLIPSPTGANYGYTF. CDR3 nucleotides: TGTGCCAGCAGCTTAATTCCCTCCCCGACCGGAGCTAACTATGGCTACACCTTC.

The chain uses TRBV10-3 and TRBJ2-5; TRBD1 agrees at 7 bases. The germline CDR1 and CDR2 sequences are ENHRY and SYGVKD. The CDR3 sequence is 17 residues long. V trimming: 2 bases; J trimming: 2 bases; junction bases outside the gene matches: 11. The chain's CDR3 is CAISEGTGVRGQETQYF. The CDR3 DNA reads TGTGCCATCAGTGAGGGAACAGGGGTCCGCGGTCAAGAGACCCAGTACTTC.

The rearrangement joins TRBV7-2 to TRBJ2-7, with TRBD2 identical over 9 bases. The CDR3 has 15 amino acids. The trim removed 5 bases at V and 4 bases at J, leaving 9 bases unmatched. Germline CDR1 reads SGHTA; CDR2 reads FQGNSA. DNA for the CDR3: TGTGCCAGCAGCGGTGCCGGACTAGCGCTGTACGAGCAGTACTTC. Translating it yields CASSGAGLALYEQYF.

The V and J genes are TRBV28 and TRBJ2-7; tentatively, D is TRBD2 (6 bases). V lost 5 bases to trimming and J lost 1 base, with 15 bases between them. Germline V gene data show CDR1 as MDHEN and CDR2 as SYDVKM. There are 15 residues in the CDR3. Written as DNA, the CDR3 is TGTGCCAGCAGTACCCCCGGGACTCCTTCCTACGAGCAGTACTTC. It specifies CASSTPGTPSYEQYF.

The rearrangement uses TRBV5-4 and TRBJ2-2; tentatively, D is TRBD1 or TRBD2 (6 bases each). The CDR3 is 16 residues long. Per the germline V gene, CDR1 is SGHNT and CDR2 is YYREEE (reference sequence). V lost 0 bases, J lost 5 bases, and 14 bases lay in between. The CDR3 coding sequence is TGTGCCAGCAGCTTGGACCCCGGAGGGGGGACCGGGGAGCTGTTTTTT. Its protein is CASSLDPGGGTGELFF.

The CDR3 DNA reads as TGCGCCAGCAGGAGCGGGGGGGCCTTGGGAGAGACCCAGTACTTC. Encoded protein: CASRSGGALGETQYF. The J gene is TRBJ2-5, the V gene TRBV5-1, with 10 positions matching TRBD2. With V trimmed by 5 bases and J by 4 bases, 8 bases remained unmatched. This CDR3 spans 15 amino acids. The germline gives CDR1 SGHRS, CDR2 YFSETQ. Full variable domain (outside the CDR3, taken from reference TRBV5-1 and TRBJ2-5): KAGVTQTPRYLIKTRGQQVTLSCSPISGHRSVSWYQQTPGQGLQFLFEYFSETQRNKGNFPGRFSGRQFSNSRSEMNVSTLELGDSALYLCASRSGGALGETQYFGPGTRLLVL.